This record covers a single T cell receptor (beta chain). This record belongs to a study of blood T cell repertoires in COVID-19. On the study more broadly: T cells, B-cell-depleted T cells, or PBMCs supplied cDNA or gDNA.

Original data processing: The authors estimated nucleated cell counts from reference gene primer amplification. Repertoires were generated with immunoSEQ multiplex PCR, while TCRdb's copy carries only in-frame clones and drops some. That table furnishes V, J and clone size, whereas the DNA furnished D and trimming. The sample includes 250,000 to 400,000 clones, about 90% of them seen just once. The CDR3 length is 15 residues. Germline CDR1 is SGHTA and CDR2 is FQGNSA. The V gene lost 3 bases and the J gene lost 0 bases, with 9 bases spanning the gap. Cohort allocation depended upon clinical history that participants reported.

Sequencing was done on a sample of PBMCs or T cells enriched from blood (not recorded which). This chain links TRBV7-2 with TRBJ2-1, with D possibly TRBD2 on 5 matching bases. The origin of this receptor is a woman aged 30 to 39 who had recovered from COVID-19. CDR3 amino acids: CASSLLGLSYNEQFF. In DNA form, the CDR3 reads TGTGCCAGCAGCTTGTTAGGACTCTCCTACAATGAGCAGTTCTTC.